The clone carrying this T cell receptor (beta chain) was recorded many times. These data belong to a study of T cells in Graves' hyperthyroidism and ophthalmopathy. The investigators amplified TCR beta CDR3 regions from RNA transcripts. The TCR CDR3 was amplified in a first-round RT-PCR using the HTBI primer set. TCRdb redid the calling of the multiplex PCR reads with MiXCR, one entry per CDR3 protein. Counted here are about 360,000 distinct CDR3 sequences, less than 15% occurring once; the ten biggest clones make up 9.2%. CDR1 and CDR2 from the germline V gene are SGHRS and YFSETQ. There are 14 residues in the CDR3. Trimming removed 0 bases at V and 4 bases at J, with 11 bases between. Graves' hyperthyroidism showing no ophthalmopathy progression within 18 months was considered stable.

V is TRBV5-1 and J is TRBJ2-7; D may be TRBD2 (5 bases). This TCR came from a woman aged 18-29 years with Graves' hyperthyroidism. The sample comprised blood. CDR3 amino acids: CASSLATGKYEQYF. The CDR3 nucleotides are TGCGCCAGCAGCTTGGCCACGGGAAAATACGAGCAGTACTTC.